This TCR beta chain was retrieved from a study of cytomegalovirus exposure and HLA in healthy donors. The germline CDR1 and CDR2 sequences are ENHRY and SYGVKD. The CDR3 consists of 12 residues. Between the trimmed V and J ends, which lost 4 bases and 5 bases, there was a span of 6 bases. The PCR employed 60 Vbeta primers together with 13 Jbeta primers. The data were produced by immunoSEQ multiplex PCR, yet TCRdb's version contains in-frame clones alone and is incomplete. The data show approximately 150,000 clones, 87% seen once. The receptor was isolated from a woman in her 30s in good health and CMV-seronegative. Source material: PBMCs. The V and J genes are TRBV10-3 and TRBJ2-1; possible D gene TRBD2, 6 bases. The CDR3 here is CAISAGDNEQFF. CDR3 sequence (DNA): TGTGCCATCAGTGCGGGGGACAATGAGCAGTTCTTC.